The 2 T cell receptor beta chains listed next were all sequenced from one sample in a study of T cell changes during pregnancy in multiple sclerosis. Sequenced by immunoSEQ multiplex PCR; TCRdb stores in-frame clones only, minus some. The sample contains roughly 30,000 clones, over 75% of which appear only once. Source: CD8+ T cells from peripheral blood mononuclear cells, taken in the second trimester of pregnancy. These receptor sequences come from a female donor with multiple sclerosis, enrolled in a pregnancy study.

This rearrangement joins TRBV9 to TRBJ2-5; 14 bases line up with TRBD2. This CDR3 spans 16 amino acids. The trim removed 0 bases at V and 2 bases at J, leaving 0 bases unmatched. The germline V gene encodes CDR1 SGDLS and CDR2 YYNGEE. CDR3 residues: CASSVGTSGRQETQYF. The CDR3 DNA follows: TGTGCCAGCAGCGTAGGGACTAGCGGGAGGCAAGAGACCCAGTACTTC. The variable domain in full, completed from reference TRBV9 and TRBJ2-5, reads DSGVTQTPKHLITATGQRVTLRCSPRSGDLSVYWYQQSLDQGLQFLIQYYNGEERAKGNILERFSAQQFPDLHSELNLSSLELGDSALYFCASSVGTSGRQETQYFGPGTRLLVL.

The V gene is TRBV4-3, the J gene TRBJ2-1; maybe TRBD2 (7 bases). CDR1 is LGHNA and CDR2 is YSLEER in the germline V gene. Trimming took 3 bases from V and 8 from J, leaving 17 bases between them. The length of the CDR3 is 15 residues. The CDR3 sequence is CASSQASGGADEQFF. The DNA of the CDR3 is TGCGCCAGCAGCCAGGCCTCGGGGGGCGCGGATGAGCAGTTCTTC.